These T cell receptor beta chains were read from a single sample in a study of T cells in narcolepsy. TCRdb keeps only in-frame clones here, not all; method: immunoSEQ multiplex PCR. The repertoire holds some 19,000 clones, with approximately 90% as singletons. The specimen sequenced was memory (CD45RA-) CD4+ T cells from blood. These receptors were obtained from a human donor in good health. Each CDR3 is given with its conserved first and last residue. The D gene is left open where the match is weak.

CDR3,D,J,V
CASSKGVGAGLGAFF,.,TRBJ1-1,TRBV21-1
CASSLGRVSYEQYF,.,TRBJ2-7,TRBV13
CSVESGSRYGYTF,.,TRBJ1-2,TRBV29-1
CASSPSAAGSNYGYTF,.,TRBJ1-2,TRBV7-9
CASSESTRGETQYF,.,TRBJ2-5,TRBV25-1
CAWNYGRRNEQFF,.,TRBJ2-1,TRBV30
CASSLAQASYEQYF,.,TRBJ2-7,TRBV11-3
CAWSPTRNEAFF,.,TRBJ1-1,TRBV30
CASSPPKTGSGELFF,.,TRBJ2-2,TRBV7-9
CASSQQGGPNYGYTF,.,TRBJ1-2,TRBV6-5
CASSVDFGSAAYGYTF,.,TRBJ1-2,TRBV9
CASSRPNRMGTDTQYF,.,TRBJ2-3,TRBV7-2
CASSLRSVYNEQFF,.,TRBJ2-1,TRBV6-5
CASSSGLAGGTDRTDTQYF,TRBD2,TRBJ2-3,TRBV5-1
CASSQDWPGGQPQHF,TRBD1,TRBJ1-5,TRBV4-1
CASSVARGRNYGYTF,.,TRBJ1-2,TRBV9
CASSPDRNTGELFF,.,TRBJ2-2,TRBV7-2
CASSLAGTHGYEQYF,.,TRBJ2-7,TRBV5-5
CASSLGWKSTDTQYF,.,TRBJ2-3,TRBV7-2
CAWTKKRGIPDYEQYF,TRBD2,.,TRBV30
CASSPVSVHESFF,.,TRBJ2-1,TRBV18
CASSSTDTQYF,.,TRBJ2-3,TRBV11-3
CASSQEEGISRGYTF,.,TRBJ1-2,TRBV4-2
CASSPLFDSPNQPQHF,.,TRBJ1-5,TRBV5-5
CASSFDRDYGYTF,TRBD1,TRBJ1-2,TRBV7-2
CASSLSSWADGELFF,.,TRBJ2-2,TRBV5-4
CASSAEGEKLFF,.,TRBJ1-4,TRBV6-1
CASSDPKGQGFNEQFF,TRBD1,TRBJ2-1,TRBV6-4
CASSLYPGGGTDTQYF,TRBD2,TRBJ2-3,TRBV7-8
CASRNRGVNTGELFF,TRBD1,TRBJ2-2,TRBV6-5
CASSARQGLRNTEAFF,TRBD1,TRBJ1-1,TRBV4-1
CASSTALSSPLHF,.,TRBJ1-6,TRBV6-5